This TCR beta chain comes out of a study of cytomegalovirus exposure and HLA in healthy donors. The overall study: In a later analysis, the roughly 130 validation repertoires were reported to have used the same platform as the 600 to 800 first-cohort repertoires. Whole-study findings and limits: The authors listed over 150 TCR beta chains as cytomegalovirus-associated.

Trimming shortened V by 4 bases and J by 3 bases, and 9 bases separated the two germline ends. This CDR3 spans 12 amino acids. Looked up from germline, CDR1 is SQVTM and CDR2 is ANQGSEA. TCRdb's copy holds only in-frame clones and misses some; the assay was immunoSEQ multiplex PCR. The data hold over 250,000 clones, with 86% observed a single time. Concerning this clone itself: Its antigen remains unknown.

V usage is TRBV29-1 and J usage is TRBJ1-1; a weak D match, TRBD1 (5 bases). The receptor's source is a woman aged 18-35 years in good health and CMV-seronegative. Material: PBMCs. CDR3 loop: CSVAGVHTEAFF. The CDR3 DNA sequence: TGCAGCGTTGCGGGGGTGCACACTGAAGCTTTCTTT.